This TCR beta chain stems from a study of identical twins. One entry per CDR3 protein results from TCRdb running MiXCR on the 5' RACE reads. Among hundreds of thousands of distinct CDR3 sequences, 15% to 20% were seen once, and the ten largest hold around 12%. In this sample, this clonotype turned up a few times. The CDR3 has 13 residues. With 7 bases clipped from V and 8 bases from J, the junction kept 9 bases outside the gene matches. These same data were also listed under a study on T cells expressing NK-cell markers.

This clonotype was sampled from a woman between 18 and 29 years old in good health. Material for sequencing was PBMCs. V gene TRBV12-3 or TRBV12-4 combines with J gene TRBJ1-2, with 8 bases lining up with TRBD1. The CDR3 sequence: CASNPPGQDGYTF. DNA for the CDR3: TGTGCCAGCAATCCCCCGGGACAGGACGGCTACACCTTC.